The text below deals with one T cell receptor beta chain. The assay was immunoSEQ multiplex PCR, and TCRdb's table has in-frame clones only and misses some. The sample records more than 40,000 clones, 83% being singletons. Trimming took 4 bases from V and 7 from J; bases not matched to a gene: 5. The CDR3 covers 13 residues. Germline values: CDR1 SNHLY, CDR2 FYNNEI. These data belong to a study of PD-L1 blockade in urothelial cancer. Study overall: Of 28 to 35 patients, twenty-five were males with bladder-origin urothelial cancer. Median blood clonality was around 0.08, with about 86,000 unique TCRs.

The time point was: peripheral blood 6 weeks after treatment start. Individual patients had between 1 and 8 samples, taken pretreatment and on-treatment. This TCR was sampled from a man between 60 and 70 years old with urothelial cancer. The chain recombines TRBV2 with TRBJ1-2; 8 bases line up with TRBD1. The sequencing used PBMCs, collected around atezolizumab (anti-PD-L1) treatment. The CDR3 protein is CASSGRGLAGYTF. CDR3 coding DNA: TGTGCCAGCAGTGGCAGGGGGCTCGCTGGCTACACCTTC.